These 32 T cell receptor beta chains share one sample of origin, sequenced in a study of beta chain features in type 1 diabetes. Study-level findings and limits: Type 1 diabetes patients showed a moderate but significant shortening of TCRB CDR3s in all four CD4+ subsets.

No cognate antigen is known for these TCRs. The whole isolated RNA underwent reverse transcription, so sequencing captured expressed TCRB transcripts. Measured with immunoSEQ multiplex PCR; TCRdb has only the in-frame clones, and not every one. The table lists 550,000 to 850,000 clones, 13% of them singletons. Material for sequencing was naive CD4+ T cells from blood. Every receptor here comes from a man aged 18 to 30 with type 1 diabetes.

This clone was counted between two and nine times. The gene calls are TRBV27 and TRBJ2-7; 10 nucleotides align to TRBD1. The CDR3 runs 15 residues. Trimming took 6 bases from V and 2 from J; bases not matched to a gene: 7. The germline V gene encodes CDR1 MNHEY and CDR2 SMNVEV (reference sequence). CDR3: CASSPSTGGPYEQYF. CDR3 nucleotides: TGTGCCAGCAGCCCGTCGACAGGGGGCCCCTACGAGCAGTACTTC.

DNA for the CDR3: TGTGCCTGGAGTAGGAACCCGAACACTGAAGCTTTCTTT. Translated, it gives CAWSRNPNTEAFF. The V call is TRBV30, the J call TRBJ1-1; unclear D gene. V shed 2 bases and J shed 1 base, with 8 bases lying between them. The CDR3 runs to 13 residues. Germline V gene sequence: CDR1 GTSNPN, CDR2 SVGIG (reference sequence).

This chain links TRBV6-5 with TRBJ1-1; 7 nucleotides match TRBD1. Germline V gene data show CDR1 as MNHEY and CDR2 as SVGAGI. With 7 bases clipped from V and 0 bases from J, the junction kept 8 bases outside the gene matches. The CDR3 is made up of 15 amino acids. This chain's CDR3 is CASTDREDMNTEAFF. The DNA for the CDR3 is TGTGCCAGCACCGACAGGGAGGATATGAACACTGAAGCTTTCTTT.

CDR3 nucleotides: TGTGCCAGCAGCCCCGGACAGTTGGCAGAGACCCAGTACTTC. Amino acid sequence: CASSPGQLAETQYF. The rearrangement uses TRBV9 and TRBJ2-5, with TRBD1 as a possible D gene (6 bases). With 4 bases removed from V and 4 bases from J, the gap between germline ends came to 14 bases. The CDR3 spans 14 residues. CDR1 and CDR2 from the germline V gene are SGDLS and YYNGEE.

This sequence joins TRBV27 and TRBJ2-3; D could derive from TRBD1 or TRBD2 (5 bases each). With 6 bases removed from V and 6 bases from J, the gap between germline ends came to 28 bases. CDR1 MNHEY and CDR2 SMNVEV come from the germline V gene (reference sequence). The CDR3 extends over 18 amino acids. The CDR3 DNA follows: TGTGCCAGCAGCCCGCTTTATAGGGACCGGAGGATTTCGGATACGCAGTATTTT. This sequence encodes CASSPLYRDRRISDTQYF.

This clone showed up just a few times. This chain connects TRBV7-2 to TRBJ2-7; tentatively, D is TRBD2 (5 bases). The CDR3 length is 19 residues. The germline gives CDR1 SGHTA, CDR2 FQGNSA. V was clipped by 5 bases and J by 3 bases, with 29 bases between them. Written as DNA, the CDR3 is TGTGCCAGCAGCCCGAGCCTTGGGATCTTGCAGGCGGAGGTCTACGAGCAGTACTTC. Translated, it gives CASSPSLGILQAEVYEQYF.

This chain uses TRBV15 with TRBJ2-3; D is possibly TRBD1 (5 bases). Trimming took off 4 bases at V and 2 bases at J, with 13 bases between the two ends. Germline CDR1 is LNHNV and CDR2 is YYDKDF (reference sequence). The CDR3 is 15 amino acids. The CDR3 sequence: CATSKGVMDTDTQYF. CDR3 DNA: TGTGCCACCAGCAAAGGGGTAATGGACACAGATACGCAGTATTTT. The full variable domain, its missing parts supplied by reference TRBV15 and TRBJ2-3, is DAMVIQNPRYQVTQFGKPVTLSCSQTLNHNVMYWYQQKSSQAPKLLFHYYDKDFNNEADTPDNFQSRRPNTSFCFLDIRSPGLGDTAMYLCATSKGVMDTDTQYFGPGTRLTVL.

The J gene is TRBJ2-7, the V gene TRBV7-9; a possible D gene is TRBD2 (6 bases). Per germline, CDR1 SEHNR and CDR2 FQNEAQ (reference sequence). The CDR3 extends over 15 amino acids. Trimming stripped 5 bases from V and 0 bases from J, with 14 bases between. The CDR3 is CASSRLSGGSYEQYF. CDR3 nucleotide sequence: TGTGCCAGCAGCCGCCTTTCCGGGGGCTCCTACGAGCAGTACTTC.

The V gene is TRBV6-1, the J gene TRBJ2-2; D uncertain. V gave up 4 bases and J gave up 0 bases, with 6 bases separating them. The V gene's germline CDR1 is MNHNS and CDR2 SASEGT. The CDR3 spans 14 residues. The CDR3 protein is CASSASTNTGELFF. CDR3 DNA sequence: TGTGCCAGCAGTGCCTCAACGAACACCGGGGAGCTGTTTTTT.

This chain connects TRBV7-2 to TRBJ2-1; unclear D gene. Germline V gene data show CDR1 as SGHTA and CDR2 as FQGNSA. This CDR3 spans 14 amino acids. With 3 bases removed from V and 0 bases from J, the gap between germline ends came to 6 bases. CDR3 protein: CASSFERSYNEQFF. For the CDR3, the DNA is TGTGCCAGCAGCTTCGAGCGCTCCTACAATGAGCAGTTCTTC.

J is TRBJ1-2 and V is TRBV11-2; D perhaps matches TRBD1 (5 bases). CDR3 length equals 13 residues. In germline, CDR1 is SGHAT, CDR2 FQNNGV. Trimming removed 7 bases from V and 9 bases from J, with 18 bases in between. CDR3 in amino acids: CASMRPPGGSYTF. For the CDR3, the DNA is TGTGCCAGCATGAGACCCCCTGGGGGAAGCTACACCTTC.

This clone came up a few times. This chain connects TRBV4-1 to TRBJ2-1; D gene unclear. This CDR3 has 15 amino acids. Trimming shortened V by 0 bases and J by 2 bases, and 8 bases separated the two germline ends. The germline gives CDR1 MGHRA, CDR2 YSYEKL. This CDR3 reads CASSQEMTPYNEQFF. The DNA for the CDR3 is TGCGCCAGCAGCCAAGAGATGACACCCTACAATGAGCAGTTCTTC.

As for this clone: The identical CDR3 is also encoded by other nucleotide sequences in the sample. This chain uses TRBV2 with TRBJ1-2, with D possibly matching TRBD1 (5 bases). Between the trimmed V and J ends, which lost 6 bases and 1 base, there was a span of 9 bases. In germline, CDR1 is SNHLY, CDR2 FYNNEI. CDR3 size: 13 residues. CDR3 nucleotides: TGTGCCAGCAGCGAGCAGGGTAACTATGGCTACACCTTC. Protein product: CASSEQGNYGYTF. The entire variable domain, with the rest obtained from reference TRBV2 and TRBJ1-2, is as follows: EPEVTQTPSHQVTQMGQEVILRCVPISNHLYFYWYRQILGQKVEFLVSFYNNEISEKSEIFDDQFSVERPDGSNFTLKIRSTKLEDSAMYFCASSEQGNYGYTFGSGTRLTVV.

This clone came up a few times. The V call is TRBV15, the J call TRBJ1-4, with D possibly TRBD1 on 5 matching bases. There are 14 residues in the CDR3. Germline CDR1 reads LNHNV; CDR2 reads YYDKDF (reference sequence). Deletions cut 1 base from V and 7 bases from J, with 10 bases between. The DNA of the CDR3 is TGTGCCACCAGCAGAGGGGCAGGGAGTGAAAAACTGTTTTTT. It specifies CATSRGAGSEKLFF.

The V call is TRBV4-1, the J call TRBJ2-5; TRBD2 agrees at 10 bases. CDR3 length equals 18 residues. Germline CDR1 is MGHRA and CDR2 is YSYEKL. The ends lost 2 bases at V and 0 bases at J; junction bases unmatched: 9. The chain's CDR3 is CASSQKKGGLANQETQYF. CDR3 DNA: TGCGCCAGCAGCCAAAAAAAAGGGGGACTAGCGAACCAAGAGACCCAGTACTTC.

J is TRBJ1-3 and V is TRBV14; D perhaps matches TRBD1 (5 bases). The CDR3 is 13 residues long. V was pared by 6 bases and J by 7 bases, with 13 bases between. CDR1 and CDR2 (germline): SGHDN, FVKESK. The CDR3 DNA reads as TGTGCCAGCAGTTCAGGGATGATGAACACCATATATTTT. Its translation: CASSSGMMNTIYF. Drawing the rest from reference TRBV14 and TRBJ1-3, the complete variable domain is EAGVTQFPSHSVIEKGQTVTLRCDPISGHDNLYWYRRVMGKEIKFLLHFVKESKQDESGMPNNRFLAERTGGTYSTLKVQPAELEDSGVYFCASSSGMMNTIYFGEGSWLTVV.

This clone has a handful of counts. This chain links TRBV28 with TRBJ2-3; possibly TRBD1 for D (5 bases). The CDR3 sequence is 15 residues long. Germline CDR1 and CDR2: MDHEN and SYDVKM. Trimming stripped 2 bases from V and 2 bases from J, with 11 bases between. The DNA for the CDR3 is TGTGCCAGCAGTTTACTCCAGGGCTCCACAGATACGCAGTATTTT. Protein product: CASSLLQGSTDTQYF.

The V and J genes are TRBV25-1 and TRBJ1-1; 7 bases match TRBD1. With V trimmed by 4 bases and J by 1 base, 6 bases remained unmatched. The V gene's germline CDR1 is MGHDK and CDR2 SYGVNS. This CDR3 is 15 amino acids long. For the CDR3, the DNA is TGTGCCAGCAGTGGCATAACAGGGGCGAACACTGAAGCTTTCTTT. It is translated as CASSGITGANTEAFF.

This clone was counted between two and nine times. The CDR3 loop reads CASKTGTSGNTIYF. In nucleotides, the CDR3 is TGTGCCAGCAAGACAGGAACCTCTGGAAACACCATATATTTT. V is TRBV9 and J is TRBJ1-3; the D gene is possibly TRBD1 (6 bases). V was pared by 6 bases and J by 0 bases, with 10 bases between. This CDR3 region has 14 residues. The germline V gene encodes CDR1 SGDLS and CDR2 YYNGEE.

The genes are TRBV11-2 and TRBJ1-1; the D is unclear. Looked up from germline, CDR1 is SGHAT and CDR2 is FQNNGV. CDR3 size: 12 residues. Trimming removed 1 base at V and 11 bases at J, with 11 bases between. Written as DNA, the CDR3 is TGTGCCAGCAGCTTAGCCCACATTGGGGCTTTCTTT. It yields the protein CASSLAHIGAFF. Full variable domain (outside the CDR3, taken from reference TRBV11-2 and TRBJ1-1): EAGVAQSPRYKIIEKRQSVAFWCNPISGHATLYWYQQILGQGPKLLIQFQNNGVVDDSQLPKDRFSAERLKGVDSTLKIQPAKLEDSAVYLCASSLAHIGAFFGQGTRLTVV.

This chain joins TRBV4-1 and TRBJ2-3; the D is unclear. CDR3 length equals 15 residues. The germline V and J ends were trimmed by 6 bases and 6 bases, with 19 bases remaining between them. Germline V gene sequence: CDR1 MGHRA, CDR2 YSYEKL. In DNA form, the CDR3 reads TGCGCCAGCAGACCTATGGGCGTCGTGGGGGATACGCAGTATTTT. Translating gives CASRPMGVVGDTQYF.

This clone was seen just once. The CDR3 region is CASSQRRYGYTF. In DNA form, the CDR3 reads TGTGCCAGCAGCCAGAGACGCTATGGCTACACCTTC. This rearrangement joins TRBV9 to TRBJ1-2; D gene unclear. Trimming pared 4 bases from V and 4 bases from J, leaving 8 bases between. Germline lookup yields CDR1 SGDLS and CDR2 YYNGEE. The length of the CDR3 is 12 residues. Full variable domain (outside the CDR3, taken from reference TRBV9 and TRBJ1-2): DSGVTQTPKHLITATGQRVTLRCSPRSGDLSVYWYQQSLDQGLQFLIQYYNGEERAKGNILERFSAQQFPDLHSELNLSSLELGDSALYFCASSQRRYGYTFGSGTRLTVV.

This clone was seen a handful of times. V usage is TRBV5-1 and J usage is TRBJ2-5; 8 nucleotides agree with TRBD1. CDR3 length: 15 amino acids. The V segment lost 3 bases and the J segment 4 bases; nucleotides outside the gene matches: 8. Germline V gene data show CDR1 as SGHRS and CDR2 as YFSETQ. Here the CDR3 reads CASSYGQGALETQYF. The CDR3 nucleotides read TGCGCCAGCAGCTATGGACAGGGTGCATTAGAGACCCAGTACTTC. The variable domain in full, completed from reference TRBV5-1 and TRBJ2-5, reads KAGVTQTPRYLIKTRGQQVTLSCSPISGHRSVSWYQQTPGQGLQFLFEYFSETQRNKGNFPGRFSGRQFSNSRSEMNVSTLELGDSALYLCASSYGQGALETQYFGPGTRLLVL.

The CDR3 coding sequence is TGCAGCGTTGAAGGGAGGGGACAGGTTGTAATGAACACTGAAGCTTTCTTT. This translates into CSVEGRGQVVMNTEAFF. The chain has TRBV29-1 and TRBJ1-1; 8 bases are shared with TRBD1. The trim removed 1 base at V and 0 bases at J, leaving 10 bases unmatched. CDR1 is SQVTM and CDR2 is ANQGSEA in the germline V gene. This CDR3 is built from 17 residues.

This clone was counted between two and nine times. The V and J genes are TRBV7-8 and TRBJ2-1; maybe TRBD2 (6 bases). Germline CDR1 SGHVS, CDR2 FQNEAQ. This CDR3 is built from 16 residues. The V and J ends lost 0 bases and 5 bases respectively, with 14 bases between them. CDR3 in amino acids: CASSLARVAENNEQFF. In DNA, the CDR3 is TGTGCCAGCAGCTTAGCGCGGGTAGCGGAGAACAATGAGCAGTTCTTC.

Notes on this clone: At one end, the junction sequence differs from germline, possibly due to a read error. The same CDR3 is also encoded by other DNA sequences in this sample. The CDR3 nucleotides read TGCGCCAGCAGTGACATCACAGTGGCCGGGGAGCTGTTTTTT. This translates into CASSDITVAGELFF. The chain combines TRBV25-1 with TRBJ2-2, with no clear D. The CDR3 covers 14 residues. CDR1 MGHDK and CDR2 SYGVNS come from the germline V gene.

This clone has a handful of counts. This chain joins TRBV5-4 and TRBJ2-7; 13 nucleotides line up with TRBD2. Germline V gene data show CDR1 as SGHNT and CDR2 as YYREEE (reference sequence). J lost 0 bases, V lost 4 bases, and 4 bases had no gene match. The CDR3 spans 16 residues. The CDR3 loop reads CASSLGTSGNSYEQYF. DNA of the CDR3: TGTGCCAGCAGCCTAGGGACTAGCGGGAACTCCTACGAGCAGTACTTC.

This clone was counted a few times. The V and J genes are TRBV27 and TRBJ2-1, with 10 bases that match TRBD2. CDR3 size: 15 residues. V was pared by 6 bases and J by 0 bases, with 2 bases of the junction left unmatched. Per germline, CDR1 MNHEY and CDR2 SMNVEV (reference sequence). The DNA for the CDR3 is TGTGCCAGCAGACTAGCGGGGATCTCCTACAATGAGCAGTTCTTC. It yields the protein CASRLAGISYNEQFF.

This clone was seen a handful of times. The rearrangement joins TRBV27 to TRBJ2-7; no firm D call. The CDR3 runs 12 residues. The V gene lost 1 base and the J gene lost 6 bases, with 7 bases spanning the gap. Germline V gene sequence: CDR1 MNHEY, CDR2 SMNVEV (reference sequence). CDR3 residues: CASSLYPVEQYF. CDR3 nucleotide sequence: TGTGCCAGCAGTTTATATCCCGTCGAGCAGTACTTC.

The table lists this clone with a few counts. The V call is TRBV2, the J call TRBJ2-3, with D perhaps being TRBD1 or TRBD2 (6 bases each). Germline CDR1 is SNHLY and CDR2 is FYNNEI. The V gene lost 7 bases and the J gene lost 6 bases, with 8 bases spanning the gap. CDR3 length equals 11 residues. The CDR3 nucleotides read TGTGCCAGCACGGGGGCCGATACGCAGTATTTT. This translates into CASTGADTQYF.

In its sample, this clone was seen a few times. The rearrangement uses TRBV5-4 and TRBJ2-1; maybe TRBD1 (6 bases). From germline, CDR1 is SGHNT and CDR2 YYREEE (reference sequence). The CDR3 spans 16 residues. The germline V and J ends were trimmed by 1 base and 0 bases, with 11 bases remaining between them. The CDR3: CASSLRGQSSYNEQFF. The CDR3 coding sequence is TGTGCCAGCAGCTTGCGCGGACAGAGCTCCTACAATGAGCAGTTCTTC.

This clone appeared a few times. The CDR3 loop is CASSFSQAGTEAFF. As DNA, the CDR3 is TGTGCCAGCAGCTTTAGTCAGGCAGGGACTGAAGCTTTCTTT. The chain carries TRBV7-9 and TRBJ1-1, with D possibly TRBD1 on 5 matching bases. V lost 3 bases, J lost 5 bases, and 13 bases lay in between. Germline V gene lookup returns CDR1 SEHNR and CDR2 FQNEAQ (reference sequence). This CDR3 region has 14 residues.